This entry lists 18 T cell receptor beta chains sequenced from one sample in a study of OX40 agonist ivuxolimab in advanced cancers. Measured with immunoSEQ multiplex PCR; TCRdb has only the in-frame clones, and not every one. The top ten clones hold 16% of a sample with just over 60,000 clones, roughly 87% of them seen once. The source was CD4+ or CD8+ T cells sorted from blood, collected in a trial of the OX40 agonist ivuxolimab. Receptors originate from an adult with an advanced solid tumor such as melanoma, head and neck, liver or kidney cancer.

A single count supports this clone. This sequence joins TRBV28 and TRBJ2-2, with 7 bases that match TRBD2. In germline, CDR1 is MDHEN, CDR2 SYDVKM. The CDR3 loop spans 15 amino acids. Unmatched junction bases numbered 8, after V lost 3 bases and J lost 7 bases. This CDR3 is CASSLGEGRNGELFF. In DNA, the CDR3 is TGTGCCAGCAGTTTGGGGGAGGGGCGTAACGGGGAGCTGTTTTTT. The whole variable domain, filled in from reference TRBV28 and TRBJ2-2, reads DVKVTQSSRYLVKRTGEKVFLECVQDMDHENMFWYRQDPGLGLRLIYFSYDVKMKEKGDIPEGYSVSREKKERFSLILESASTNQTSMYLCASSLGEGRNGELFFGEGSRLTVL.

In this sample, this clone is medium-sized (0.01 to 0.1%). V usage is TRBV7-9 and J usage is TRBJ2-2; TRBD1 matches 11 bases. The junction had 3 bases not matched to a gene; V was cut back by 5 bases and J by 4 bases. CDR1 is SEHNR, CDR2 FQNEAQ, per germline (reference sequence). This CDR3 is 15 amino acids long. The CDR3 DNA reads TGTGCCAGCAGCACGGGACAGGGGGTCACCGGGGAGCTGTTTTTT. Translating gives CASSTGQGVTGELFF.

This chain uses TRBV5-1 with TRBJ2-2; D assignment may be TRBD1 or TRBD2 (5 bases each). The V end lost 5 bases, the J end lost 4 bases, and 18 bases lay between the germline ends. In germline, CDR1 is SGHRS, CDR2 YFSETQ. CDR3 length equals 16 residues. CDR3 bases: TGCGCCAGCAGGGGACCTTTGTCGACTCCCACCGGGGAGCTGTTTTTT. Translating it yields CASRGPLSTPTGELFF.

CDR3 bases: TGTGCCTCACTCTCCGCGGGGGCAACCAACACTGAAGCTTTCTTT. Translation: CASLSAGATNTEAFF. V gene TRBV7-9 combines with J gene TRBJ1-1; D is possibly TRBD1 (6 bases). The germline V and J ends were trimmed by 11 bases and 2 bases, with 21 bases remaining between them. Germline CDR1 and CDR2: SEHNR and FQNEAQ (reference sequence). The length of the CDR3 is 15 residues.

This sequence joins TRBV4-1 and TRBJ2-1; D not certain. Trimming left V 4 bases short and J 1 base short, with 20 bases between. CDR1 MGHRA and CDR2 YSYEKL come from the germline V gene. The length of the CDR3 is 18 residues. The CDR3 nucleotides read TGCGCCAGCAGCCCTAAGGGATTGGGTTTCGGGTCCTACAATGAGCAGTTCTTC. Translation: CASSPKGLGFGSYNEQFF.

This clone occurred once. V is TRBV30 and J is TRBJ2-3; D is perhaps TRBD1 (5 bases). The CDR3 extends over 14 amino acids. The V gene's germline CDR1 is GTSNPN and CDR2 SVGIG (reference sequence). V shed 0 bases and J shed 2 bases, with 9 bases lying between them. The CDR3 region has the DNA TGTGCCTGGAGTGTACAGGTTTTCACAGATACGCAGTATTTT. Protein sequence: CAWSVQVFTDTQYF.

This sequence joins TRBV18 and TRBJ1-6; 9 bases align to TRBD1. Germline V gene sequence: CDR1 KGHSH, CDR2 LQKENI. There are 13 residues in the CDR3. Trimming took 6 bases from V and 10 from J; bases not matched to a gene: 4. The CDR3 sequence: CASSKDRGSPLHF. The CDR3 nucleotides are TGTGCCAGCTCGAAGGACAGGGGATCACCCCTCCACTTT. Filled out from reference TRBV18 and TRBJ1-6, the complete variable domain reads NAGVMQNPRHLVRRRGQEARLRCSPMKGHSHVYWYRQLPEEGLKFMVYLQKENIIDESGMPKERFSAEFPKEGPSILRIQQVVRGDSAAYFCASSKDRGSPLHFGNGTRLTVT.

CDR3 protein: CASSLTVSTEAFF. CDR3 sequence (DNA): TGTGCCAGCAGCTTAACGGTGAGCACTGAAGCTTTCTTT. The V call is TRBV7-3, the J call TRBJ1-1; D unclear. V lost 0 bases and J lost 4, with 6 bases in between. CDR3 length: 13 amino acids. Germline CDR1 SGHTA, CDR2 FQGTGA.

The chain uses TRBV7-3 and TRBJ2-7; 8 bases map to TRBD1. Germline V gene data show CDR1 as SGHTA and CDR2 as FQGTGA. This CDR3 is 16 amino acids long. V was pared by 5 bases and J by 0 bases, with 9 bases of the junction left unmatched. This CDR3 is CASSLTGGTGSYEQYF. CDR3 bases: TGTGCCAGCAGCCTCACTGGGGGGACAGGCTCCTACGAGCAGTACTTC.

For the CDR3, the DNA is TGTGCCAGCAACCGGGACCACCTGAGGAATGAGCAGTTCTTC. It codes for CASNRDHLRNEQFF. The rearrangement uses TRBV11-2 and TRBJ2-1, with D perhaps matching TRBD1 or TRBD2 (5 bases each). The CDR3 is 14 amino acids. Germline values: CDR1 SGHAT, CDR2 FQNNGV. V was cut by 7 bases and J by 7 bases, with 17 bases left in between.

The rearrangement links TRBV5-1 to TRBJ2-7; 7 bases map to TRBD1. CDR1 is SGHRS, CDR2 YFSETQ, per germline. This CDR3 has 16 residues. The V gene end was trimmed by 4 bases and the J gene end by 3 bases; junction bases not matched to a gene: 13. CDR3 residues: CASSNKQGIGVYEQYF. CDR3 coding DNA: TGCGCCAGCAGCAACAAACAGGGGATAGGGGTCTACGAGCAGTACTTC.

The J gene is TRBJ2-5, the V gene TRBV6-1; D is perhaps TRBD2 (5 bases). Germline V gives CDR1 MNHNS, CDR2 SASEGT. V lost 4 bases and J 13 bases, leaving 13 bases between the germline ends. The length of the CDR3 is 11 residues. The DNA of the CDR3 is TGTGCCAGCAGTGGAGGACTCGGACGGTACTTC. It yields the protein CASSGGLGRYF.

The chain has TRBV29-1 and TRBJ2-1, with D tentatively TRBD2 (7 bases). V dropped 4 bases and J dropped 2 bases, with 12 bases sitting between them. From germline, CDR1 is SQVTM and CDR2 ANQGSEA. This CDR3 contains 14 residues. The CDR3 spells CSVASGTTYNEQFF. In DNA, the CDR3 is TGCAGCGTTGCGAGCGGGACAACCTACAATGAGCAGTTCTTC.

This sequence joins TRBV19 and TRBJ1-5; TRBD1 matches 8 bases. The CDR3 covers 16 residues. Germline CDR1 reads LNHDA; CDR2 reads SQIVND (reference sequence). V gave up 6 bases and J gave up 2 bases; unmatched junction bases: 9. CDR3 sequence: CASRRQGSFGNQPQHF. The CDR3 DNA follows: TGTGCCAGTAGACGACAGGGGAGTTTTGGCAATCAGCCCCAGCATTTT.

The chain couples TRBV5-1 to TRBJ2-7; 8 bases line up with TRBD1. Trimming cost V 0 bases and J 2 bases; bases outside gene matches: 4. CDR3 length: 15 residues. Germline V gives CDR1 SGHRS, CDR2 YFSETQ. The CDR3 reads CASSLAAGGTYEQYF. The CDR3 region has the DNA TGCGCCAGCAGCTTGGCGGCAGGGGGCACCTACGAGCAGTACTTC.

Note on this clone: The junction and the germline gene differ at one end; a read error may be behind it. In the same sample, other DNA sequences code for this CDR3. The chain joins TRBV7-7 to TRBJ2-7; possible D gene TRBD2, 5 bases. CDR3 size: 13 residues. Germline V gives CDR1 SSHAT, CDR2 FNYEAQ (reference sequence). CDR3 sequence: CASSLAQGYEQYF. Here the CDR3 DNA reads TGTGCTAGCAGCTTAGCGCAAGGATACGAGCAGTACTTC.

The chain is built from TRBV5-5 and TRBJ2-7; 9 bases fit TRBD2. V trimming: 4 bases; J trimming: 9 bases; junction bases outside the gene matches: 11. Germline CDR1 is SGHKS and CDR2 is YYEKEE (reference sequence). CDR3 length equals 14 residues. DNA of the CDR3: TGTGCCAGCAGCCAAGGGGCGGGAGGGCCCAGGCAGTACTTC. Amino acid sequence: CASSQGAGGPRQYF. Combining the CDR3 with reference TRBV5-5 and TRBJ2-7 gives the whole variable domain DAGVTQSPTHLIKTRGQQVTLRCSPISGHKSVSWYQQVLGQGPQFIFQYYEKEERGRGNFPDRFSARQFPNYSSELNVNALLLGDSALYLCASSQGAGGPRQYFGPGTRLTVT.

CDR3: CASSSKIGVETQYF. CDR3 nucleotides: TGTGCCAGCAGCTCCAAAATAGGCGTGGAGACCCAGTACTTC. This rearrangement joins TRBV11-1 to TRBJ2-5; D call uncertain. Germline V lookup: CDR1 SGHAT, CDR2 FQDESV (reference sequence). The CDR3 totals 14 residues. The V end was cut by 4 bases, the J end by 5 bases, with 14 bases between.